This T cell receptor (beta chain) was captured by sequencing in a study of T-cell memory formation after mild COVID-19. Points on this clonotype: The antigen is not known.

Study results and limitations: CD4/CD8 balance characterized clones contracting day 15 to 85, and CD4+ skew characterized later expanders. Memory sampled before infection contained some responding clones, suggesting cross-reactive memory joined.

A 5'RACE reaction primed in the constant segment made cDNA libraries of TCR alpha and TCR beta, and these carried sample barcodes and UMIs. TCRdb re-derived calls from the 5' RACE reads in MiXCR, one entry per CDR3 protein. The repertoire holds some 320,000 distinct CDR3 sequences, with approximately 15% as singletons. There are 15 residues in the CDR3. V was clipped by 1 base and J by 3 bases, with 7 bases between them. Germline CDR1 and CDR2: SGHTA and FQGNSA. This clonotype originated in a man aged 18 to 29 who had mild COVID-19 (a few samples of this study predate the infection). Cell type and time point are not known. V is TRBV7-2 and J is TRBJ1-6; unclear D gene. The sample taken for sequencing was PBMCs or a T cell subset sorted from them (not recorded which). The CDR3 DNA sequence: TGTGCCAGCAGCTTAGTACAAGACTATAATTCACCCCTCCACTTT. This translates into CASSLVQDYNSPLHF.